Shown below are 3 T cell receptor beta chains from a single sample sequenced in a study of synovial regulatory T cells in juvenile arthritis. The table came from immunoSEQ multiplex PCR; TCRdb's copy has only in-frame clones and leaves some out. The listing contains 8,000 to 10,000 clones. Input material: Treg cells from blood. The subset was: remaining (HLA-DR-negative) circulating blood Treg cells. The receptors stem from a donor younger than 30 with juvenile idiopathic arthritis.

The chain couples TRBV2 to TRBJ2-2; the D call of TRBD2 rests on TCRdb alone, since no DNA is present to check it. The CDR3 has 16 residues. The nucleotide record is missing. Germline CDR1 reads SNHLY; CDR2 reads FYNNEI. The CDR3 sequence: CASGEAGGSNTGELFF.

This chain connects TRBV5-4 to TRBJ2-3; TCRdb names TRBD2, which stays unverified in the absence of DNA. Germline V lookup: CDR1 SGHNT, CDR2 YYREEE (reference sequence). The CDR3 totals 15 residues. The DNA is not on file. The CDR3 sequence is CASSPGLGSTDTQYF.

The chain joins TRBV19 to TRBJ2-6. The germline V gene encodes CDR1 LNHDA and CDR2 SQIVND (reference sequence). The CDR3 covers 14 residues. No DNA accompanies this entry. CDR3 loop: CASSSLGGANVLTF.